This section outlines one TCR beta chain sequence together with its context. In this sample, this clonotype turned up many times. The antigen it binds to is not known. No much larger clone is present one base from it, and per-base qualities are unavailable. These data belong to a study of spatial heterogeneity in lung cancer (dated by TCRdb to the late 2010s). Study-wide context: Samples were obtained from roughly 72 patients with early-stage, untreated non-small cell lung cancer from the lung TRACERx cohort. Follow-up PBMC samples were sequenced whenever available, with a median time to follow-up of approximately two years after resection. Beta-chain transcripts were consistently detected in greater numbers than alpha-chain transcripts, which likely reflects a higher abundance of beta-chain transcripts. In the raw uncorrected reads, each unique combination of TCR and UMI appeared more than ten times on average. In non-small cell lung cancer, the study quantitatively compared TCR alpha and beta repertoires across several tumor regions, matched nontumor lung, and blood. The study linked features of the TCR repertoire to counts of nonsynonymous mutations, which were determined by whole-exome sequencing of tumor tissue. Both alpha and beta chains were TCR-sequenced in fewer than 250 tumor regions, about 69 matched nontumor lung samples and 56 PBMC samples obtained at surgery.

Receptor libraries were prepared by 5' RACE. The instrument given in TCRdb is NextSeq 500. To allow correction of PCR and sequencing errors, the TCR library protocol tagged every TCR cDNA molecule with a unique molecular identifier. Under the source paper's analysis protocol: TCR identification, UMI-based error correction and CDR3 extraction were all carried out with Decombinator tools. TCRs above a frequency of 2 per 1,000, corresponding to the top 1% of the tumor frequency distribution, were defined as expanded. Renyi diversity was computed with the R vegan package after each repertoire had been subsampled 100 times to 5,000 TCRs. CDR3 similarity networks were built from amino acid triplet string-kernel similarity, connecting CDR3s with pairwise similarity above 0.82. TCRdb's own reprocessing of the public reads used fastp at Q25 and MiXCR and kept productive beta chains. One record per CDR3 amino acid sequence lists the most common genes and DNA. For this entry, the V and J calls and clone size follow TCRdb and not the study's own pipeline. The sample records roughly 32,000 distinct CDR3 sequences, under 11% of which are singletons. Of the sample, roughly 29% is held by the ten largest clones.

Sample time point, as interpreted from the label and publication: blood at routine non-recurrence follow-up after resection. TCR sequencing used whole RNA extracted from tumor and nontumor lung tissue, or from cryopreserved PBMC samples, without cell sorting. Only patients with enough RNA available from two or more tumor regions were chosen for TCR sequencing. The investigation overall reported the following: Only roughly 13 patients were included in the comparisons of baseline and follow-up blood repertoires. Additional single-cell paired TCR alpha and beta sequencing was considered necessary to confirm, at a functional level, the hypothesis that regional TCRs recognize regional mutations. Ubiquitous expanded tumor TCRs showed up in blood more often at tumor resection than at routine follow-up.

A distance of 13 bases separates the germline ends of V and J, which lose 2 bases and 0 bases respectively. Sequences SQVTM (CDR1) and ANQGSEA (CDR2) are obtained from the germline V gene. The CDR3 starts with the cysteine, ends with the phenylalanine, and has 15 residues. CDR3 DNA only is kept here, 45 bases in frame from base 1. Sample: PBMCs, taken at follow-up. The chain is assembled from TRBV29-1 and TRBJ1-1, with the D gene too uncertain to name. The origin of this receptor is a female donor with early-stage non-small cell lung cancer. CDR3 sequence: CSVELPKGMNTEAFF. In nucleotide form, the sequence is TGCAGCGTTGAACTGCCTAAAGGGATGAACACTGAAGCTTTCTTT.